This TCR beta chain is from a study of Tregs in tolerant kidney transplant recipients. This clone showed up just a few times. The target antigen is unknown. From germline, CDR1 is SGHRS and CDR2 YFSETQ. The CDR3 covers 12 residues. V was pared by 2 bases and J by 4 bases, with 6 bases between. Study-level findings and limits: Few patients were studied, so findings need validation in larger groups. Activated donor B cell expansion appeared to reveal the most relevant donor-specific TCRbeta repertoire.

Unstimulated Tregs (CD4+CD25+CD127-) and CD4+CD25- non-Tregs were sorted from PBMCs. Using immunoSEQ multiplex PCR, the repertoire was profiled, and TCRdb retains in-frame clones only, with some absent. The data show 200,000 to 300,000 clones, about 86% seen once. This receptor was obtained from a human donor in good health. The rearrangement joins TRBV5-1 to TRBJ1-2; D is unresolved. The sample consisted of CD4+ T cells from blood. The CDR3 DNA follows: TGCGCCAGCAGCTTTGAGGGCTATGGCTACACCTTC. This translates into CASSFEGYGYTF.